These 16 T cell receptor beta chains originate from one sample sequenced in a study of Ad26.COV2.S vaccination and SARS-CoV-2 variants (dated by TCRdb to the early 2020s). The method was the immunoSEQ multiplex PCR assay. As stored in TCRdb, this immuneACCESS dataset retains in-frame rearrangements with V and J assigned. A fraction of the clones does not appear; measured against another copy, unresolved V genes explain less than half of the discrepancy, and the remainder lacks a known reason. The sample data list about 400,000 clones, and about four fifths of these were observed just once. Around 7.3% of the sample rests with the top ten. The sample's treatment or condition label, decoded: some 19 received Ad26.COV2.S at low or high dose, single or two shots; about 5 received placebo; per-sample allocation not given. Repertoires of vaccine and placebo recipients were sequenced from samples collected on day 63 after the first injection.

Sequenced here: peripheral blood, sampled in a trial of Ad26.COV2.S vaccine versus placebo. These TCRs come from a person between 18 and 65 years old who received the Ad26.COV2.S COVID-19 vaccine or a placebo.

This chain's CDR3 is CASSDPGAGYEQYF. The CDR3 nucleotides are TGTGCCAGCAGCGACCCCGGGGCCGGATACGAGCAGTACTTC. The chain carries TRBV11-2 and TRBJ2-7; D possibly matches TRBD1 or TRBD2 (5 bases each). With 5 bases removed from V and 4 bases from J, the gap between germline ends came to 15 bases. This CDR3 has 14 residues. Germline V gives CDR1 SGHAT, CDR2 FQNNGV.

The CDR3 DNA reads as TGTGCCAGCAGCTTAAGAGGACTCCTCCAAGAGACCCAGTACTTC. Translating gives CASSLRGLLQETQYF. The chain uses TRBV7-9 and TRBJ2-5; maybe TRBD2 (5 bases). Trimming removed 2 bases at V and 1 base at J, with 11 bases between. CDR3 length: 15 amino acids. Germline assignment: CDR1 SEHNR and CDR2 FQNEAQ (reference sequence).

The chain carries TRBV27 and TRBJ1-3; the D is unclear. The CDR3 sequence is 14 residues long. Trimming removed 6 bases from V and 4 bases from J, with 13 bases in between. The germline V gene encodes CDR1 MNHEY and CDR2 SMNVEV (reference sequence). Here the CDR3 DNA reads TGTGCCAGCAGCCCCTTCCGAGGGGGAAACACCATATATTTT. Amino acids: CASSPFRGGNTIYF.

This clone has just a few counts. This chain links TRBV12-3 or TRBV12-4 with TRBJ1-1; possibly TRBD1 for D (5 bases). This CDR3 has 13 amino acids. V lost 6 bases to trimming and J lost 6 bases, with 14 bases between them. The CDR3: CASSRWGLPEAFF. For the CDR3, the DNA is TGTGCCAGCAGCCGCTGGGGGTTGCCTGAAGCTTTCTTT.

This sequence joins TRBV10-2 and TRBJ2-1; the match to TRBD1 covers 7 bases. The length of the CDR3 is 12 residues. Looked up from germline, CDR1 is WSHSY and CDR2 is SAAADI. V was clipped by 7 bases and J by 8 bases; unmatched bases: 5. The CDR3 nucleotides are TGCGCCAGCATGACAGGGCCCCATGAGCAGTTCTTC. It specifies CASMTGPHEQFF.

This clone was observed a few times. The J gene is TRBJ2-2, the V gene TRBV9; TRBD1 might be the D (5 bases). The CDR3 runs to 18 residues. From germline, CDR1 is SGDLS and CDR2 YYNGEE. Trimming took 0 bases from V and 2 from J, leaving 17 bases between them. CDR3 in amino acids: CASSVVKLGARNTGELFF. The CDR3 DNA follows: TGTGCCAGCAGCGTAGTAAAATTAGGGGCCCGCAACACCGGGGAGCTGTTTTTT.

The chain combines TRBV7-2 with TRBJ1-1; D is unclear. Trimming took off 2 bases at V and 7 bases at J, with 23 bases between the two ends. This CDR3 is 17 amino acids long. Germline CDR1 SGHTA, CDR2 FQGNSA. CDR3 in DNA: TGTGCCAGCAGCTTATACAAACCGGGGTATCGGCCTGGTGAAGCTTTCTTT. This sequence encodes CASSLYKPGYRPGEAFF.

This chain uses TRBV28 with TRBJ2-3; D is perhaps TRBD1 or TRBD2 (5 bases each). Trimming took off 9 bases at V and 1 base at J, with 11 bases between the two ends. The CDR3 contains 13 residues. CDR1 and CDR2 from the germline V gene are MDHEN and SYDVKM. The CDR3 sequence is CASRDGRTDTQYF. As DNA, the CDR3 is TGTGCCAGTAGGGACGGCCGCACAGATACGCAGTATTTT. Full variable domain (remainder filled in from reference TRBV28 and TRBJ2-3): DVKVTQSSRYLVKRTGEKVFLECVQDMDHENMFWYRQDPGLGLRLIYFSYDVKMKEKGDIPEGYSVSREKKERFSLILESASTNQTSMYLCASRDGRTDTQYFGPGTRLTVL.

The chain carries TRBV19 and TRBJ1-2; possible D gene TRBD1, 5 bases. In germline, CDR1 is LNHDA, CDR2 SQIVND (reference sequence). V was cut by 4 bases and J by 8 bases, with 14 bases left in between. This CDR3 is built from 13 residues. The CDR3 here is CASSKRGGVGYTF. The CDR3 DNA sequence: TGTGCCAGTAGTAAGAGGGGAGGTGTGGGCTACACCTTC.

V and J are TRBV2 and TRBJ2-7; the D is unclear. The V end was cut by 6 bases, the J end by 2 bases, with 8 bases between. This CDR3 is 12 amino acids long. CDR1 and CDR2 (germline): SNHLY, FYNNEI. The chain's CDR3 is CASRPYAYEQYF. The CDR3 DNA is TGTGCCAGCAGGCCATATGCCTACGAGCAGTACTTC.

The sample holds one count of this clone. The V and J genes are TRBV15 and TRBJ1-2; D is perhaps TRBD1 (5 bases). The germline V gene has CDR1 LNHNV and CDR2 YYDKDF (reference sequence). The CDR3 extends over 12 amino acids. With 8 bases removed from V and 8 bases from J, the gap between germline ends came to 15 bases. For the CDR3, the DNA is TGTGCCACCCAGTGGGGGGAGGGCGGCTACACCTTC. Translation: CATQWGEGGYTF.

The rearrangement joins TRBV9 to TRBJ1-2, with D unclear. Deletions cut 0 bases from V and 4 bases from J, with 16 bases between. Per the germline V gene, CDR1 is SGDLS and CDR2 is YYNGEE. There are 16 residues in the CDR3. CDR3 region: CASSVGAPVSPYGYTF. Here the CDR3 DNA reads TGTGCCAGCAGCGTAGGGGCCCCCGTAAGCCCCTATGGCTACACCTTC.

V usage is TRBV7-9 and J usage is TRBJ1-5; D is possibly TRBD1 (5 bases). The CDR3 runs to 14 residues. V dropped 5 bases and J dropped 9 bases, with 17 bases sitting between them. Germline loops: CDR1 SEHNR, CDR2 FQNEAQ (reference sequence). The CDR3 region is CASSEGTASAPQHF. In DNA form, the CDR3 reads TGTGCCAGCAGCGAAGGGACGGCATCCGCGCCCCAGCATTTT.

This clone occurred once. This chain's CDR3 is CASLDGAGYGYTF. CDR3 DNA: TGTGCCAGCCTGGACGGTGCTGGCTATGGCTACACCTTC. V usage is TRBV19 and J usage is TRBJ1-2; D gene unclear. The CDR3 extends over 13 amino acids. The germline CDR1 and CDR2 sequences are LNHDA and SQIVND (reference sequence). V gave up 9 bases and J gave up 4 bases, with 15 bases separating them.

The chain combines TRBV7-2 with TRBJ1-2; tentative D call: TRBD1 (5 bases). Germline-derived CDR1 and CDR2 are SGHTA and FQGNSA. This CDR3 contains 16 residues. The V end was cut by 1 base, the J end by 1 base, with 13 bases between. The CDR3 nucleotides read TGTGCCAGCAGCTTAGGGTCGGGGGGAGGTAACTATGGCTACACCTTC. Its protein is CASSLGSGGGNYGYTF. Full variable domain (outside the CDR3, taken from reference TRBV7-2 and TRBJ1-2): GAGVSQSPSNKVTEKGKDVELRCDPISGHTALYWYRQSLGQGLEFLIYFQGNSAPDKSGLPSDRFSAERTGGSVSTLTIQRTQQEDSAVYLCASSLGSGGGNYGYTFGSGTRLTVV.

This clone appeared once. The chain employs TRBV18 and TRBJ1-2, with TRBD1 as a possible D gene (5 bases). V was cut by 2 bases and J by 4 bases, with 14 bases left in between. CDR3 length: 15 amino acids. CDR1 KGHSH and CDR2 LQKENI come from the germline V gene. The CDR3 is CASSPSAGRGYGYTF. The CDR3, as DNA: TGTGCCAGCTCACCATCGGCAGGGAGGGGCTATGGCTACACCTTC.